A selection of T cell receptor beta chains follows, all from one sample in a study of blood T cell repertoires in COVID-19. Clones were sequenced by immunoSEQ multiplex PCR, and TCRdb holds only the in-frame ones, with some missing. This sample has some 320,000 clones; more than 70% occur once, and the top ten carry 6.9%. Sample: peripheral blood. These receptors originate from a woman in her thirties who had recovered from COVID-19. The CDR3 runs from the conserved cysteine through the conserved F or W. A D gene is named only where the DNA matches it firmly. A row's size may be missing; if present it is once, few, many or a size class.

J | V | D | size | CDR3 | DNA
TRBJ2-5 | TRBV5-6 | NA | NA | CASSLVAPQETQYF | TGTGCCAGCAGCTTGGTGGCACCCCAAGAGACCCAGTACTTC
TRBJ1-2 | TRBV12-5 | TRBD1 | NA | CASGLVRQGTPFLYGYTF | TGTGCTAGTGGTTTGGTCAGACAGGGAACCCCTTTCCTGTATGGCTACACCTTC
TRBJ2-7 | TRBV7-2 | NA | once | CASSYSGSRYEQYF | TGTGCCAGCAGCTATTCAGGGTCTCGTTACGAGCAGTACTTC
TRBJ2-1 | TRBV24-1 | NA | NA | CATTSVDSSYNEQFF | TGTGCCACCACTTCAGTGGACAGCTCCTACAATGAGCAGTTCTTC
TRBJ2-2 | TRBV7-9 | NA | NA | CASSFYGVGELFF | TGTGCCAGCAGCTTCTACGGGGTCGGGGAGCTGTTTTTT
TRBJ2-3 | TRBV7-2 | TRBD2 | NA | CASSPRSGVSDTQYF | TGTGCCAGCAGCCCCCGGAGCGGGGTATCAGATACGCAGTATTTT
TRBJ1-4 | TRBV5-1 | NA | NA | CASSLDAGNEKLFF | TGCGCCAGCAGCTTGGATGCAGGGAATGAAAAACTGTTTTTT
TRBJ2-3 | TRBV24-1 | NA | NA | CATSDLQKENTQYF | TGTGCCACCAGTGATTTGCAGAAGGAGAATACGCAGTATTTT
TRBJ2-1 | TRBV5-1 | TRBD2 | NA | CASSSLAGGYNEQFF | TGCGCCAGCAGCTCATTAGCGGGGGGCTACAATGAGCAGTTCTTC
TRBJ1-1 | TRBV5-1 | NA | few | CASTEAMNTEAFF | TGCGCCAGCACAGAGGCTATGAACACTGAAGCTTTCTTT
TRBJ2-5 | TRBV6-6 | NA | NA | CASSYSTGEETQYF | TGTGCCAGCAGTTACTCGACAGGAGAAGAGACCCAGTACTTC
TRBJ1-1 | TRBV28 | TRBD1 | NA | CASSSQGGRGTEAFF | TGTGCCAGCAGTTCGCAGGGGGGAAGAGGGACTGAAGCTTTCTTT
TRBJ1-3 | TRBV5-3 | TRBD1 | few | CARSQTGGFSGNTIYF | TGTGCCAGAAGCCAAACAGGGGGATTTAGTGGAAACACCATATATTTT
TRBJ2-5 | TRBV4-2 | TRBD2 | NA | CASSQDQVAGGFQETQYF | TGTGCCAGCAGCCAAGATCAGGTAGCGGGGGGCTTTCAAGAGACCCAGTACTTC
TRBJ2-1 | TRBV7-3 | TRBD2 | NA | CASSPQLAGGYNEQFF | TGTGCCAGCAGCCCTCAACTAGCGGGGGGATACAATGAGCAGTTCTTC
TRBJ1-1 | TRBV6-7 | NA | NA | CASSCRDTEAFF | TGTGCCAGCAGTTGCAGGGACACTGAAGCTTTCTTT
TRBJ1-5 | TRBV7-2 | TRBD1 | once | CASSLSTGVQPQHF | TGTGCCAGCAGCTTAAGTACAGGGGTCCAGCCCCAGCATTTT
TRBJ2-7 | TRBV12-3/TRBV12-4 | TRBD1 | NA | CASSGQGPYEQYF | TGTGCCAGCAGCGGACAGGGTCCCTACGAGCAGTACTTC
TRBJ1-1 | TRBV19 | TRBD1 | NA | CASSRDSGWNTEAFF | TGTGCCAGTAGTAGGGACAGCGGGTGGAACACTGAAGCTTTCTTT
TRBJ2-7 | TRBV9 | NA | NA | CASSVTQGSFYEQYF | TGTGCCAGCAGCGTAACCCAGGGAAGTTTCTACGAGCAGTACTTC
TRBJ2-7 | TRBV5-4 | NA | NA | CASSLVGAGATYEQYF | TGTGCCAGCAGCTTGGTGGGGGCAGGGGCAACCTACGAGCAGTACTTC
TRBJ2-3 | TRBV28 | NA | NA | CASSITGRSGTDTQYF | TGTGCCAGCAGTATCACAGGGCGTAGCGGCACAGATACGCAGTATTTT
TRBJ1-3 | TRBV5-1 | NA | NA | CASSLAGDTIYF | TGCGCCAGCAGCTTGGCCGGGGACACCATATATTTT
TRBJ1-1 | TRBV5-1 | TRBD1 | NA | CASSLGAGGNTEAFF | TGCGCCAGCAGCTTGGGGGCAGGGGGGAACACTGAAGCTTTCTTT
TRBJ2-1 | TRBV19 | TRBD1 | NA | CASSTGQGREQFF | TGTGCCAGTAGTACCGGACAGGGTCGTGAGCAGTTCTTC
TRBJ2-4 | TRBV29-1 | NA | NA | CSVALGGTAKNIQYF | TGCAGCGTTGCGTTAGGAGGGACAGCTAAAAACATTCAGTACTTC
TRBJ2-3 | TRBV23-1 | TRBD2 | NA | CASSRLQRGGTDTQYF | TGCGCCAGCAGTCGCCTACAGCGGGGGGGCACAGATACGCAGTATTTT
TRBJ1-4 | TRBV7-9 | NA | NA | CASSLAYLRDNIEKLFF | TGTGCCAGCAGCTTAGCCTACCTCCGGGACAACATTGAAAAACTGTTTTTT
TRBJ2-6 | TRBV5-1 | NA | NA | CASSSDNSGANVLTF | TGCGCCAGCAGCTCTGACAACTCTGGGGCCAACGTCCTGACTTTC
TRBJ1-2 | TRBV5-4 | TRBD1 | NA | CASTQGDRVYYGYTF | TGTGCCAGCACCCAGGGGGACAGGGTGTACTATGGCTACACCTTC
TRBJ1-4 | TRBV4-1 | NA | NA | CASSPNRRGKLFF | TGCGCCAGCAGCCCGAACAGGAGGGGAAAACTGTTTTTT
TRBJ1-2 | TRBV6-6 | TRBD1 | NA | CASSYSTGVYGYTF | TGTGCCAGCAGTTACTCTACAGGGGTCTATGGCTACACCTTC
TRBJ1-1 | TRBV11-1 | NA | NA | CASSLVQGMNTEAFF | TGTGCCAGCAGCTTAGTCCAGGGGATGAACACTGAAGCTTTCTTT
TRBJ2-1 | TRBV25-1 | TRBD1 | NA | CASSESGGRNEQFF | TGTGCCAGCAGTGAATCAGGGGGTAGAAATGAGCAGTTCTTC
TRBJ1-3 | TRBV4-2 | NA | NA | CASSRAYEGNTIYF | TGTGCCAGCAGCCGCGCTTATGAAGGAAACACCATATATTTT
TRBJ2-1 | TRBV14 | NA | NA | CASSHPLSSYNEQFF | TGTGCCAGCAGCCACCCCCTCAGCTCCTACAATGAGCAGTTCTTC